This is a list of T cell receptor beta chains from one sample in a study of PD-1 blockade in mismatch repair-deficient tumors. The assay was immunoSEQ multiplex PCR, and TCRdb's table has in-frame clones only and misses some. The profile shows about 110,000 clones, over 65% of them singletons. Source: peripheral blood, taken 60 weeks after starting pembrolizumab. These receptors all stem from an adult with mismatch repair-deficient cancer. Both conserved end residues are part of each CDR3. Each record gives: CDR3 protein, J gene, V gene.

CDR3aa: CASSQLGQGAIDEQFF
j_gene: TRBJ2-1
v_gene: TRBV5-6

CDR3aa: CASSPPGVVYNEQFF
j_gene: TRBJ2-1
v_gene: TRBV28

CDR3aa: CASSLTGGEQYF
j_gene: TRBJ2-7
v_gene: TRBV7-9

CDR3aa: CASSLRGKTSYNEQFF
j_gene: TRBJ2-1
v_gene: TRBV11-3

CDR3aa: CAWSGGIGVTEAFF
j_gene: TRBJ1-1
v_gene: TRBV30

CDR3aa: CASSLPSGSLAAQYF
j_gene: TRBJ2-3
v_gene: TRBV5-4

CDR3aa: CASSLPFGGAGHEQYF
j_gene: TRBJ2-7
v_gene: TRBV11-1

CDR3aa: CASSSGQRSTDTQYF
j_gene: TRBJ2-3
v_gene: TRBV5-1

CDR3aa: CASSLEASGRRTDTQYF
j_gene: TRBJ2-3
v_gene: TRBV5-1

CDR3aa: CASSVGGQVDGELFF
j_gene: TRBJ2-2
v_gene: TRBV9

CDR3aa: CASSWDRGRAGGELFF
j_gene: TRBJ2-2
v_gene: TRBV25-1

CDR3aa: CSVDSGGINEQFF
j_gene: TRBJ2-1
v_gene: TRBV29-1

CDR3aa: CASSFFPQGNQPQHF
j_gene: TRBJ1-5
v_gene: TRBV27

CDR3aa: CASSPGGNEQFF
j_gene: TRBJ2-1
v_gene: TRBV18

CDR3aa: CATSPRRGGSYEQYF
j_gene: TRBJ2-7
v_gene: TRBV15

CDR3aa: CASSGDFQETQYF
j_gene: TRBJ2-5
v_gene: TRBV10-1

CDR3aa: CASSLGQGNQPQHF
j_gene: TRBJ1-5
v_gene: TRBV27

CDR3aa: CASSTQVGNTEAFF
j_gene: TRBJ1-1
v_gene: TRBV9

CDR3aa: CAWSRQGLGGYTF
j_gene: TRBJ1-2
v_gene: TRBV30

CDR3aa: CASSIGRQGNQPQHF
j_gene: TRBJ1-5
v_gene: TRBV19

CDR3aa: CASTSTGSGNTIYF
j_gene: TRBJ1-3
v_gene: TRBV19

CDR3aa: CATSRESRTYEQYF
j_gene: TRBJ2-7
v_gene: TRBV15

CDR3aa: CAWSRMAGGNYNEQFF
j_gene: TRBJ2-1
v_gene: TRBV30

CDR3aa: CASSIDLTANYGYTF
j_gene: TRBJ1-2
v_gene: TRBV19

CDR3aa: CASNRGLQSNQPQHF
j_gene: TRBJ1-5
v_gene: TRBV6-7

CDR3aa: CASSLGLGGAFF
j_gene: TRBJ1-1
v_gene: TRBV11-2

CDR3aa: CASSPVAGSNEQFF
j_gene: TRBJ2-1
v_gene: TRBV11-3

CDR3aa: CASSLVSLGGPVGYTF
j_gene: TRBJ1-2
v_gene: TRBV7-2

CDR3aa: CASSLTGSSYEQYF
j_gene: TRBJ2-7
v_gene: TRBV7-9

CDR3aa: CASSSPARRTIYF
j_gene: TRBJ1-3
v_gene: TRBV6-5

CDR3aa: CAISLSGNSGANVLTF
j_gene: TRBJ2-6
v_gene: TRBV10-3

CDR3aa: CASSQQGETQYF
j_gene: TRBJ2-5
v_gene: TRBV4-1

CDR3aa: CASSFSGSDTGELFF
j_gene: TRBJ2-2
v_gene: TRBV5-1

CDR3aa: CAISEGREGNQPQHF
j_gene: TRBJ1-5
v_gene: TRBV10-3

CDR3aa: CASSETVGTGASYGYTF
j_gene: TRBJ1-2
v_gene: TRBV6-1

CDR3aa: CASTETGTAGELFF
j_gene: TRBJ2-2
v_gene: TRBV6-1

CDR3aa: CASSQYLDSGELFF
j_gene: TRBJ2-2
v_gene: TRBV7-3

CDR3aa: CASSSQGDKSLDIQYF
j_gene: TRBJ2-4
v_gene: TRBV5-1

CDR3aa: CASSQNSYEQYF
j_gene: TRBJ2-7
v_gene: TRBV5-1

CDR3aa: CASSLAGGAGSYNEQFF
j_gene: TRBJ2-1
v_gene: TRBV5-1

CDR3aa: CASSLRGLTAQGNNEQFF
j_gene: TRBJ2-1
v_gene: TRBV7-2

CDR3aa: CASSPTLTGLIGYTF
j_gene: TRBJ1-2
v_gene: TRBV7-9

CDR3aa: CSVRKDYEQYF
j_gene: TRBJ2-7
v_gene: TRBV29-1

CDR3aa: CSVAGARTEAFF
j_gene: TRBJ1-1
v_gene: TRBV29-1

CDR3aa: CASSRDPQETQYF
j_gene: TRBJ2-5
v_gene: TRBV14